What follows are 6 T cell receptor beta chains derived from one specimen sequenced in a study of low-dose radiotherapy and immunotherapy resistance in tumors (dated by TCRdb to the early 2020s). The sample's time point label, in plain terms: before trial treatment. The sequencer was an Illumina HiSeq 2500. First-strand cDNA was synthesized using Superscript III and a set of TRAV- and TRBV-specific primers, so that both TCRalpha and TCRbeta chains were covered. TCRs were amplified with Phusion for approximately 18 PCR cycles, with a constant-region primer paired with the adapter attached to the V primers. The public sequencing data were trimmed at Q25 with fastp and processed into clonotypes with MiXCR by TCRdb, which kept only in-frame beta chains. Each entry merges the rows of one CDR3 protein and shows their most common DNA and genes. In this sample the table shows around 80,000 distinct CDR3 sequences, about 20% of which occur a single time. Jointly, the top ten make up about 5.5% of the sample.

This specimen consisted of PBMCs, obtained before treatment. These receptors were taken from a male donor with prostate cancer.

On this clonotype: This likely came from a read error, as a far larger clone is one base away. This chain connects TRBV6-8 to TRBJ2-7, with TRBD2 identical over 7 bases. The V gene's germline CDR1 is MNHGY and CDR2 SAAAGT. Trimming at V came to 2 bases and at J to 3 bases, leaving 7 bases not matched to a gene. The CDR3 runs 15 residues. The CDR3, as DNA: TGTGCCAGCAGTTACAGGGCTAGCGGTTTCTACGAGCAGTACTTC. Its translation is CASSYRASGFYEQYF.

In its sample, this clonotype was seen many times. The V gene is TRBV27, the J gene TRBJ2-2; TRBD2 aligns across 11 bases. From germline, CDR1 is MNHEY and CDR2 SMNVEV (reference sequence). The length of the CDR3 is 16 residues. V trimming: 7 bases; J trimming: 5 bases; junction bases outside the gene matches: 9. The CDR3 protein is CASTETSGDGTGELFF. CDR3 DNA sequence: TGTGCCAGCACAGAGACTAGCGGGGATGGGACCGGGGAGCTGTTTTTT.

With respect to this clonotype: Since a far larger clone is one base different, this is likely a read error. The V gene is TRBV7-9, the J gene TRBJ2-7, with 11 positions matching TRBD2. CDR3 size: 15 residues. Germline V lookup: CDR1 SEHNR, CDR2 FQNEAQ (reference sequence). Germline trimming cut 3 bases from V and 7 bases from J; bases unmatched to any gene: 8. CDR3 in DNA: TGTGCCAGCAGCTTGACTAGCGGGAAAACGAATGAGCAGTACTTC. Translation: CASSLTSGKTNEQYF. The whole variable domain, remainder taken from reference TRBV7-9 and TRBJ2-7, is DTGVSQNPRHKITKRGQNVTFRCDPISEHNRLYWYRQTLGQGPEFLTYFQNEAQLEKSRLLSDRFSAERPKGSFSTLEIQRTEQGDSAMYLCASSLTSGKTNEQYFGPGTRLTVT.

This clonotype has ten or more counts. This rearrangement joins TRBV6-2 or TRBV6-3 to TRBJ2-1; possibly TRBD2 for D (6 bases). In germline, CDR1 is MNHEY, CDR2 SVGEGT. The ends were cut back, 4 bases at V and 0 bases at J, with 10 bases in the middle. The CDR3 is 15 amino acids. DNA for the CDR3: TGTGCCAGCAGTTTCAAACTAGCCTCCTACAATGAGCAGTTCTTC. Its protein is CASSFKLASYNEQFF.

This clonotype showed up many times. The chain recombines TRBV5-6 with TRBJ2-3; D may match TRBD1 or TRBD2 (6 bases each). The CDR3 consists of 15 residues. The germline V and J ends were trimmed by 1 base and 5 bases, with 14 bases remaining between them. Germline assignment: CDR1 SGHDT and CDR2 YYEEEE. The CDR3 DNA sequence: TGTGCCAGCAGCTTGATGAGGGGGGCCGGAGATACGCAGTATTTT. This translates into CASSLMRGAGDTQYF.

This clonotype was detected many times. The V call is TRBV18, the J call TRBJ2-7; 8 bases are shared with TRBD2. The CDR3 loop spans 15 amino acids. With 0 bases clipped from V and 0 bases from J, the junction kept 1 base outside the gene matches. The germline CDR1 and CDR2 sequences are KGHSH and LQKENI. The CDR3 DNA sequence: TGTGCCAGCTCACCACCGCGGGGGGCCTCCTACGAGCAGTACTTC. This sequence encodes CASSPPRGASYEQYF.